These 19 T cell receptor beta chains came from one sample sequenced in a study. TCRdb processed the reads anew with MiXCR; each CDR3 protein has one entry. The table shows roughly 15,000 distinct CDR3 sequences, with more than 30% occurring only once. The sequenced sample consisted of blood. These TCRs come from a human donor.

This clonotype rates as medium-sized (0.01 to 0.1%). The chain uses TRBV28 and TRBJ1-6; D not certain. Germline CDR1 is MDHEN and CDR2 is SYDVKM. V shed 3 bases and J shed 0 bases, with 3 bases lying between them. The CDR3 length is 14 residues. Here the CDR3 DNA reads TGTGCCAGCAGTTTGGGCTCCTATAATTCACCCCTCCACTTT. Encoded protein: CASSLGSYNSPLHF.

This clonotype came up once. The V call is TRBV7-1, the J call TRBJ2-5; the match to TRBD2 covers 8 bases. TRBV7-1 is classed as an ORF, of uncertain function. The CDR3 has 13 amino acids. V shed 5 bases, J shed 7 bases, and the junction held 6 bases outside the gene matches. The CDR3 reads CASSDQRGRTQYF. As DNA, the CDR3 is TGTGCCAGCAGCGATCAGCGGGGGAGGACCCAGTACTTC.

This clonotype was seen more than once but under ten times. This chain uses TRBV29-1 with TRBJ1-2; D unclear. The germline CDR1 and CDR2 sequences are SQVTM and ANQGSEA. V gave up 7 bases and J gave up 7 bases, with 16 bases separating them. This CDR3 has 12 residues. Here the CDR3 reads CSAHQRGSGYTF. The CDR3 DNA sequence: TGCAGCGCGCACCAGCGGGGTTCTGGCTACACCTTC.

With respect to this clonotype: A much larger clone lies one base from this, so it may be a read error. V usage is TRBV1 and J usage is TRBJ2-7; the D call in the table, TRBD1, was not verified against the DNA. TRBV1 is a pseudogene segment. This CDR3 is built from 15 residues. CDR3 sequence reads: CTSSQDWQGAYEQYF. The CDR3 nucleotides are TGCACCAGCAGCCAAGATTGGCAGGGTGCCTACGAGCAGTACTTC.

This clonotype is termed medium-sized (0.01 to 0.1%). The rearrangement joins TRBV18 to TRBJ2-7; 7 bases agree with TRBD1. The trim removed 3 bases at V and 0 bases at J, leaving 2 bases unmatched. This CDR3 is built from 14 residues. Germline V gives CDR1 KGHSH, CDR2 LQKENI. The CDR3 region is CASSPDRSSYEQYF. Here the CDR3 DNA reads TGTGCCAGCTCACCGGACAGGAGCTCCTACGAGCAGTACTTC.

This clonotype was detected only once. This chain links TRBV4-3 with TRBJ1-1; D remains unclear. The V end was cut by 1 base, the J end by 3 bases, with 15 bases between. The germline V gene has CDR1 LGHNA and CDR2 YSLEER. The CDR3 spans 16 residues. The CDR3 bases are TGCGCCAGCAGCCAAGCCCCGCTGGTCGGGGACACTGAAGCTTTCTTT. Translation: CASSQAPLVGDTEAFF.

This clonotype has a handful of counts. The chain employs TRBV6-2 or TRBV6-3 and TRBJ2-1, with D possibly TRBD1 on 5 matching bases. V dropped 0 bases and J dropped 0 bases, with 6 bases sitting between them. The CDR3 loop spans 15 amino acids. The germline V gene has CDR1 MNHEY and CDR2 SVGEGT. The CDR3 bases are TGTGCCAGCAGTTACTCGACAGTCTCCTACAATGAGCAGTTCTTC. Translated, it gives CASSYSTVSYNEQFF.

Details on this clonotype: At one boundary the junction diverges from the germline segment, which might be a read error. The rearrangement joins TRBV18 to TRBJ2-1, with D tentatively TRBD1 (5 bases). The germline gives CDR1 KGHSH, CDR2 LQKENI. CDR3 length: 15 amino acids. The CDR3 region has the DNA TGTACCAGCTCCTTGGGGTCAGGGTCGCGCAATGAGCAGTTCTTC. Amino acids: CTSSLGSGSRNEQFF.

This clonotype came up a few times. This rearrangement joins TRBV29-1 to TRBJ2-1, with 12 bases matching TRBD2. Germline V gene data show CDR1 as SQVTM and CDR2 as ANQGSEA. The CDR3 totals 16 residues. The junction had 10 bases not matched to a gene; V was cut back by 4 bases and J by 6 bases. CDR3 in DNA: TGCAGCGTTGTTCCTGTTGTGACTAGCGGGAGCAATGAGCAGTTCTTC. It yields the protein CSVVPVVTSGSNEQFF.

This clonotype was seen repeatedly, ten times or more. For the CDR3, the DNA is TGTGCCAGCACCCCTCCGGGACTAGCGGGAGTAGGCGAGCAGTTCTTC. Encoded protein: CASTPPGLAGVGEQFF. V gene TRBV6-6 combines with J gene TRBJ2-1, with 14 bases matching TRBD2. The CDR3 runs 16 residues. Trimming removed 7 bases from V and 10 bases from J; junction bases left unmatched: 12. The germline V gene encodes CDR1 MNHNY and CDR2 SVGAGI (reference sequence).

This clonotype was detected ten times or more. The V and J genes are TRBV4-3 and TRBJ2-6, with TRBD2 matching over 15 bases. CDR1 and CDR2 from the germline V gene are LGHNA and YSLEER. The length of the CDR3 is 20 residues. The V gene end was trimmed by 4 bases and the J gene end by 1 base; junction bases not matched to a gene: 8. In DNA form, the CDR3 reads TGCGCCAGCAGCCCCGGACTAGCGGGAGGGCATAGGTCTGGGGCCAACGTCCTGACTTTC. Protein: CASSPGLAGGHRSGANVLTF.

In regard to this clonotype: With a much larger clone just one base away, this may be a read error. The rearrangement uses TRBV4-3 and TRBJ2-5; a weak D match, TRBD2 (5 bases). The CDR3 spans 14 residues. V lost 4 bases and J 4 bases, leaving 13 bases between the germline ends. Germline lookup yields CDR1 LGHNA and CDR2 YSLEER. CDR3 region: CASSPNGKSETQYF. CDR3 nucleotides: TGCGCCAGCAGCCCCAACGGGAAATCAGAGACCCAGTACTTC.

In this sample, this clonotype is medium-sized. This chain uses TRBV18 with TRBJ1-5, with D possibly being TRBD1 (5 bases). The germline gives CDR1 KGHSH, CDR2 LQKENI. This CDR3 comprises 13 residues. V gave up 4 bases and J gave up 6 bases, with 10 bases separating them. The CDR3: CASSQGIGQPQHF. The CDR3 DNA reads as TGTGCCAGCTCACAGGGGATTGGTCAGCCCCAGCATTTT.

The chain links TRBV13 to TRBJ1-2; D is perhaps TRBD1 (5 bases). Germline CDR1 PRHDT, CDR2 FYEKMQ (reference sequence). V was cut by 5 bases and J by 8 bases, with 21 bases left in between. This CDR3 is built from 15 residues. CDR3 DNA sequence: TGTGCCAGCAGCCCGCGGACGGACACTTTTAGGGGCTACACCTTC. Translation: CASSPRTDTFRGYTF.

As for this clonotype: One end of the junction varies from germline; a read error may be responsible. The chain is built from TRBV7-9 and TRBJ1-1; the D is unclear. CDR3 length equals 8 residues. Looked up from germline, CDR1 is SEHNR and CDR2 is FQNEAQ (reference sequence). DNA for the CDR3: TGTGCCAGCAGCCAAGCGGTCTTT. Translating it yields CASSQAVF. Full variable domain (rest looked up from reference TRBV7-9 and TRBJ1-1): DTGVSQNPRHKITKRGQNVTFRCDPISEHNRLYWYRQTLGQGPEFLTYFQNEAQLEKSRLLSDRFSAERPKGSFSTLEIQRTEQGDSAMYLCASSQAVFGQGTRLTVV.

This clonotype was observed once. An end of the junction does not agree with germline; a read error may underlie this. The V gene is TRBV4-3, the J gene TRBJ1-5; D remains unclear. Germline V CDR1 and CDR2: LGHNA, YSLEER. There are 11 residues in the CDR3. CDR3 loop: CASSQVGLAGF. The CDR3 coding sequence is TGCGCCAGCAGCCAAGTTGGACTAGCGGGATTT.

As for this clonotype: A read error is possible here, since a much larger clone lies one base away. The chain couples TRBV29-1 to TRBJ1-2; D may be TRBD1 (6 bases). The CDR3 totals 13 residues. V lost 5 bases to trimming and J lost 4 bases, with 14 bases between them. CDR1 and CDR2 from the germline V gene are SQVTM and ANQGSEA. In DNA form, the CDR3 reads TGCAGCGTTAACAGGGAAGCTACCTATGGCTACACCTTC. Translated, it gives CSVNREATYGYTF.

This chain uses TRBV4-3 with TRBJ2-5; 9 nucleotides match TRBD2. Germline V lookup: CDR1 LGHNA, CDR2 YSLEER. This CDR3 spans 14 amino acids. Trimming took 4 bases from V and 5 from J; bases not matched to a gene: 5. The CDR3 sequence: CASSPGLAKETQYF. CDR3 coding DNA: TGCGCCAGCAGCCCGGGACTAGCAAAGGAGACCCAGTACTTC.

A word on this clonotype: A much larger clone differs by one base, so this may be a read error. V is TRBV18 and J is TRBJ2-5, with D uncertain. V lost 2 bases, J lost 5 bases, and 15 bases lay in between. The length of the CDR3 is 15 residues. Germline V lookup: CDR1 KGHSH, CDR2 LQKENI. The CDR3 sequence: CASSPSQWARETQYF. CDR3 coding DNA: TGTGCCAGCTCACCAAGTCAGTGGGCGAGGGAGACCCAGTACTTC. The entire variable domain, with the rest obtained from reference TRBV18 and TRBJ2-5, is as follows: NAGVMQNPRHLVRRRGQEARLRCSPMKGHSHVYWYRQLPEEGLKFMVYLQKENIIDESGMPKERFSAEFPKEGPSILRIQQVVRGDSAAYFCASSPSQWARETQYFGPGTRLLVL.